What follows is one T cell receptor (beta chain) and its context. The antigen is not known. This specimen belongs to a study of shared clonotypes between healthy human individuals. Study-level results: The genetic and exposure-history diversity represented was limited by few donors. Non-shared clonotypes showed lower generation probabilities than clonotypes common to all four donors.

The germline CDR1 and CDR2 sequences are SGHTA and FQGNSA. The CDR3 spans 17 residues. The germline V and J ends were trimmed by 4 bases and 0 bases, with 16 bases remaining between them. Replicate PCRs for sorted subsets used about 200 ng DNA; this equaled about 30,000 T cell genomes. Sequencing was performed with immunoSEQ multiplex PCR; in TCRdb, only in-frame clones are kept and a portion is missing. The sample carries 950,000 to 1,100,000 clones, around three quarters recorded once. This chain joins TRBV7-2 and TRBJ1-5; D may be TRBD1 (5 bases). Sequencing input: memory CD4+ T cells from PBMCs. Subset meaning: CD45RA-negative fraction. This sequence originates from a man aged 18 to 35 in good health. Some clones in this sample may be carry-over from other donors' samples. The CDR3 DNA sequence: TGTGCCAGCAGCTCTCAGGGCCTCCGGAATAGCAATCAGCCCCAGCATTTT. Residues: CASSSQGLRNSNQPQHF.